This TCR beta chain was profiled in a study of CD8+ T cells in alopecia areata. General study points: Shared TCR sequences were less clear between patients than in mice, possibly partly from HLA diversity. More clonal than normal scalp was lesional scalp, particularly alopecia totalis/universalis. Scalp samples also yield sequences from resident alphabeta T cells of normal skin.

cDNA prepared by RNA extraction and subsequent reverse transcription served as the template for sequencing. Profiled with immunoSEQ multiplex PCR; TCRdb holds only in-frame clones, not every one. In the table there are 90,000 to 120,000 clones, 45% to 60% of which are singletons. On this clone itself: Its antigen is undetermined.

V was shortened by 8 bases and J by 4 bases, with 12 bases between the two germline ends. This CDR3 has 12 amino acids. Germline V gives CDR1 LNHNV, CDR2 YYDKDF (reference sequence). J is TRBJ2-7 and V is TRBV15; D is ambiguous. The clonotype comes from a human donor with alopecia areata. Sequenced material: NKG2D-low CD8+ T cells sorted from blood. DNA of the CDR3: TGTGCCACCGCTACCAAGCCATACGAGCAGTACTTC. Encoded protein: CATATKPYEQYF.